The clone carrying this TCR beta chain was counted between two and nine times. Germline V CDR1 and CDR2: MDHEN, SYDVKM. The germline V and J ends were trimmed by 9 bases and 1 base, with 17 bases remaining between them. CDR3 length equals 15 residues. Using immunoSEQ multiplex PCR, the repertoire was profiled, and TCRdb retains in-frame clones only, with some absent. The profile shows 240,000 or so clones, roughly 91% of them singletons. The sample comes from a study of blood T cell repertoires in COVID-19. About the research overall: The United States, Italy and Spain supplied acute and convalescent COVID-19 samples.

Sequenced sample: PBMCs or T cells enriched from blood (not recorded which). The chain is built from TRBV28 and TRBJ2-3, with D perhaps TRBD1 (6 bases). This clonotype was obtained from a man aged 35-49 years who had recovered from COVID-19. CDR3 coding DNA: TGTGCCAGTGCTTACCAGGGGAGCGGCACAGATACGCAGTATTTT. Translated, it gives CASAYQGSGTDTQYF. The whole variable domain, filled in from reference TRBV28 and TRBJ2-3, reads DVKVTQSSRYLVKRTGEKVFLECVQDMDHENMFWYRQDPGLGLRLIYFSYDVKMKEKGDIPEGYSVSREKKERFSLILESASTNQTSMYLCASAYQGSGTDTQYFGPGTRLTVL.